This section outlines one T cell receptor beta chain sequence together with its context. These data are taken from a study of blood T cell repertoires in COVID-19. Study as a whole: PBMCs, B-cell-depleted T cells, or T cells were the source of the cDNA or gDNA that made up the material.

Two negative PCRs, clearance, or symptom resolution characterized the recovered Cohort 3 donors. Measured with immunoSEQ multiplex PCR; TCRdb has only the in-frame clones, and not every one. The sample includes just over 350,000 clones, roughly nine tenths of them seen just once. The CDR3 contains 13 residues. Between the trimmed V and J ends, which lost 11 bases and 3 bases, there was a span of 16 bases. Germline V lookup: CDR1 LNHDA, CDR2 SQIVND (reference sequence). The clonotype was recovered from a woman aged 30 to 39 who had recovered from COVID-19. Sequencing used PBMCs or T cells enriched from blood (not recorded which). The V gene is TRBV19, the J gene TRBJ2-5; TRBD2 is a possible D gene (5 bases). The CDR3 DNA reads TGTGCCTCTGCTATGGACTCTGAAGAGACCCAGTACTTC. Protein: CASAMDSEETQYF.